This T cell receptor (beta chain) was sequenced during a study of shared clonotypes between healthy human individuals. The naive CD8 subset, CD45RO-negative cells positively selected for CCR7, excluded terminally differentiated effector memory CD45RA+ cells. Every one of the donors was a Caucasian adult that lived in Nashville, Tennessee. Notes on the study in general: Sample collection involved blood only; tissue repertoires are likely different. Rarefaction indicated that sorted-subset sequencing remained incomplete although depth was large.

Germline lookup yields CDR1 SEHNR and CDR2 FQNEAQ (reference sequence). The CDR3 has 15 amino acids. After removal of 4 bases from V and 5 bases from J, the junction contained 8 bases not matched to a gene. As for this clone: Its specificity is not known.

Here immunoSEQ multiplex PCR was the method, and the copy in TCRdb shows in-frame clones only, minus some. The sample shows about 1.9 million clones, over 85% of them seen only once. What was sequenced was naive CD8+ T cells from PBMCs. This clonotype was sampled from a man younger than 30 in good health. Some clones in this sample may be carry-over from other donors' samples. The V call is TRBV7-9, the J call TRBJ1-2; 9 positions agree with TRBD1. The CDR3 region has the DNA TGTGCCAGCAGCTCGGAACAGGGGGCATGGTATGGCTACACCTTC. It is translated as CASSSEQGAWYGYTF.